The rows below give T cell receptor beta chains drawn from one sample of a study of regulatory T cells in long-lasting Graves disease. TCRdb redid the calling of the multiplex PCR reads with MiXCR, one entry per CDR3 protein. The sample carries about 210,000 distinct CDR3 sequences, 15% to 20% recorded once. Separately, the same data were catalogued under a study of T cells in Graves' hyperthyroidism and ophthalmopathy.

Source: peripheral blood mononuclear cells (PBMCs), taken at new diagnosis, from a patient treated with antithyroid drugs. The source of these receptors is a young woman with Graves disease. CDR3s include the opening cysteine and the closing phenylalanine or tryptophan. The order of the fields is CDR3 length, V gene, J gene, CDR3 protein.

len: 15
v_gene: TRBV19
j_gene: TRBJ2-2
CDR3aa: CASSPGQPNTGELFF

len: 12
v_gene: TRBV19
j_gene: TRBJ1-6
CDR3aa: CASSGTNSPLHF

len: 15
v_gene: TRBV18
j_gene: TRBJ1-1
CDR3aa: CASSPQGVGNTEAFF

len: 16
v_gene: TRBV5-6
j_gene: TRBJ1-5
CDR3aa: CASSVRQGLSNQPQHF

len: 13
v_gene: TRBV18
j_gene: TRBJ1-4
CDR3aa: CASSPPVPEKLFF

len: 11
v_gene: TRBV30
j_gene: TRBJ2-1
CDR3aa: CAWSGAGEQFF

len: 13
v_gene: TRBV18
j_gene: TRBJ2-1
CDR3aa: CASSPVLVNEQFF

len: 12
v_gene: TRBV20-1
j_gene: TRBJ1-1
CDR3aa: CSASEGWTEAFF

len: 14
v_gene: TRBV20-1
j_gene: TRBJ1-1
CDR3aa: CTTREGQGNAEAFF

len: 14
v_gene: TRBV20-1
j_gene: TRBJ1-4
CDR3aa: CSARDLSRGEKLFF

len: 16
v_gene: TRBV9
j_gene: TRBJ2-3
CDR3aa: CASSAGTGGMGDTQYF

len: 15
v_gene: TRBV2
j_gene: TRBJ2-7
CDR3aa: CASSGLAGSPYEQYF

len: 14
v_gene: TRBV6-1
j_gene: TRBJ2-5
CDR3aa: CASSEVRATETQYF

len: 15
v_gene: TRBV2
j_gene: TRBJ2-7
CDR3aa: CASSEAQGLTYEQYF

len: 14
v_gene: TRBV2
j_gene: TRBJ1-6
CDR3aa: CASSTGTGESPLHF

len: 15
v_gene: TRBV7-9
j_gene: TRBJ2-2
CDR3aa: CASSLGQGGGGELFF

len: 17
v_gene: TRBV27
j_gene: TRBJ1-4
CDR3aa: CASSPRGRGSRNEKLFF

len: 16
v_gene: TRBV18
j_gene: TRBJ1-4
CDR3aa: CASSPDDRAINEKLFF

len: 13
v_gene: TRBV7-2
j_gene: TRBJ1-1
CDR3aa: CASSRAERFEAFF

len: 14
v_gene: TRBV28
j_gene: TRBJ1-2
CDR3aa: CASSLRERHYGYTF

len: 15
v_gene: TRBV28
j_gene: TRBJ2-5
CDR3aa: CASKALGTGGQTQYF

len: 16
v_gene: TRBV6-1
j_gene: TRBJ2-7
CDR3aa: CASSEALSGGSYEQYF

len: 13
v_gene: TRBV28
j_gene: TRBJ2-3
CDR3aa: CASSLLGPDTQYF

len: 15
v_gene: TRBV18
j_gene: TRBJ1-6
CDR3aa: CASSPTGGYNSPLHF

len: 14
v_gene: TRBV29-1
j_gene: TRBJ2-3
CDR3aa: CSAPRDSNTDTQYF

len: 14
v_gene: TRBV30
j_gene: TRBJ2-5
CDR3aa: CAWRATGGQETQYF

len: 15
v_gene: TRBV7-9
j_gene: TRBJ1-2
CDR3aa: CASSLVGTGDYGYTF

len: 14
v_gene: TRBV20-1
j_gene: TRBJ1-2
CDR3aa: CSARDRPGADGYTF